This T cell receptor (beta chain) was obtained from a study of blood T cells in healthy people across ages. Whole-study findings and limits: Diversity figures based on one million T cells were deemed too low. There was no known CMV status for donors, so expanded clonotype changes were possibly confounded.

This clonotype was detected a few times. What it binds is unknown. It was with a sample-barcoded 5' primer and a J-beta primer mix that a second PCR of about 6 to 11 cycles was run. A 12-random-nucleotide template-switch adaptor tagged each cDNA molecule. Each single sample gave us at least 3 million CDR3-containing paired-end reads. MiXCR, applied by TCRdb to the 5' RACE reads, yields one record per CDR3 protein. The sample shows some 1.5 million distinct CDR3 sequences, about 28% of them seen only once. Germline V gives CDR1 SEHNR, CDR2 FQNEAQ (reference sequence). Trimming cost V 1 base and J 4 bases, with 13 bases left between them. This CDR3 contains 15 residues.

This TCR was sampled from a woman aged 25 to 39 in good health. The material sequenced was blood. The J gene is TRBJ2-5, the V gene TRBV7-9, with a possible D match to TRBD1 (6 bases). This CDR3 is CASSLVKGRGETQYF. Here the CDR3 DNA reads TGTGCCAGCAGCTTAGTAAAGGGCAGGGGAGAGACCCAGTACTTC.